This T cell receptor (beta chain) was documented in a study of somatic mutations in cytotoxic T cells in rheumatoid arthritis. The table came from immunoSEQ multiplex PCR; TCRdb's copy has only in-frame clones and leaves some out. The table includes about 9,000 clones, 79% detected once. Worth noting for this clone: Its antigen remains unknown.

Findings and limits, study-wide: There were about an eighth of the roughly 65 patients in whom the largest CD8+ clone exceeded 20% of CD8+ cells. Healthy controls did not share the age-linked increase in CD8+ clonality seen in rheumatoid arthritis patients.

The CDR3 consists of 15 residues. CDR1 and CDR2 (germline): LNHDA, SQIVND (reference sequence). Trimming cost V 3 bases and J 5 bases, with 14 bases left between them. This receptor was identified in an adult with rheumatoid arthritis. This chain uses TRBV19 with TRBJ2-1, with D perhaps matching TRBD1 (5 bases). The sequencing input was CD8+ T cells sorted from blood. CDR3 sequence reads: CASSMWGAVDNEQFF. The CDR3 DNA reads TGTGCCAGTAGTATGTGGGGCGCAGTGGACAATGAGCAGTTCTTC.